This TCR beta chain derives from a study of blood T cells in healthy people across ages. Study-wide results and limits: Roughly linear declines in TCR beta diversity per million T cells occurred with age.

This CDR3 region has 18 residues. Germline V gene data show CDR1 as MNHEY and CDR2 as SVGAGI. Combining a sample-barcoded 5' primer with a J-beta primer mix, a second PCR ran for 7 to 11 cycles. A single record per CDR3 protein comes from TCRdb applying MiXCR to the 5' RACE reads. The profile shows around 690,000 distinct CDR3 sequences, around 54% of them singletons. Worth noting for this clonotype: Its antigen remains unidentified.

Samples each yielded at least 5 micrograms of total RNA. The chain joins TRBV6-5 to TRBJ2-4; 15 nucleotides match TRBD2. TRBJ2-5 explains the end of the DNA better; the J call may be wrong. The sequencing input was blood. This receptor was obtained from a man in his sixties in good health. For the CDR3, the DNA is TGTGCCAGCAGTTACTCGGGGACTAGCGGGGGGATCCAAGAGACCCAGTACTTC. Its translation is CASSYSGTSGGIQETQYF.